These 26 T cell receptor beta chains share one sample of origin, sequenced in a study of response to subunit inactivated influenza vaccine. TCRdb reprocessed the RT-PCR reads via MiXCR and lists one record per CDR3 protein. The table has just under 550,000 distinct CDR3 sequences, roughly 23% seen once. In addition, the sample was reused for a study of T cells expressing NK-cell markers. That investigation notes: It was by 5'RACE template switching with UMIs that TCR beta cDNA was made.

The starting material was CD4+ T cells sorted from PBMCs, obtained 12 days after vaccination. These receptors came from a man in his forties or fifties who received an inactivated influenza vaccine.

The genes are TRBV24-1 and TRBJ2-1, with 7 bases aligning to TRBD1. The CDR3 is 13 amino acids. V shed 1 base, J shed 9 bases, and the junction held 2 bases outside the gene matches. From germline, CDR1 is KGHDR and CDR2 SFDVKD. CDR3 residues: CATSDFDRVEQFF. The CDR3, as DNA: TGTGCCACCAGTGATTTCGACAGGGTTGAGCAGTTCTTC.

The CDR3 region has the DNA TGTGCCACCAGCAGAGATAGTCTCATCGGTCGCACAGATACGCAGTATTTT. Its protein is CATSRDSLIGRTDTQYF. The genes are TRBV15 and TRBJ2-3; D call uncertain. Trimming stripped 0 bases from V and 1 base from J, with 14 bases between. The CDR3 is 17 amino acids. The V gene's germline CDR1 is LNHNV and CDR2 YYDKDF (reference sequence).

CDR3 in amino acids: CSASDRGVLEQYF. CDR3 DNA: TGCAGTGCGAGCGACAGGGGGGTTCTCGAGCAGTACTTC. This rearrangement joins TRBV20-1 to TRBJ2-7; TRBD1 agrees at 9 bases. Looked up from germline, CDR1 is DFQATT and CDR2 is SNEGSKA (reference sequence). V was pared by 6 bases and J by 6 bases, with 9 bases of the junction left unmatched. The length of the CDR3 is 13 residues.

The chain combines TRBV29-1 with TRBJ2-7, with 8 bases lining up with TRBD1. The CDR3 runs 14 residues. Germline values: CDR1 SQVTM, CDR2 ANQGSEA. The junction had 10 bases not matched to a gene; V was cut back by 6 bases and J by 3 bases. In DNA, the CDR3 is TGCAGCGTGAGGACCGGGACAGGCAACTACGAGCAGTACTTC. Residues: CSVRTGTGNYEQYF.

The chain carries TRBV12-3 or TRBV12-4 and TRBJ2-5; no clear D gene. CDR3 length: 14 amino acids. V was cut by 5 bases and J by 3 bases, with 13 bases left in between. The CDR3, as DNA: TGTGCCAGCAGTCCTCCGGGCTTAAAAGAGACCCAGTACTTC. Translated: CASSPPGLKETQYF.

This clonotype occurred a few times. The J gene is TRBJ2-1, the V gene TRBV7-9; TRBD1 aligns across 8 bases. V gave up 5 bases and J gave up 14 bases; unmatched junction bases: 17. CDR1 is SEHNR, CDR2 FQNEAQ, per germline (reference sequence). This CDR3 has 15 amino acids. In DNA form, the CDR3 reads TGTGCCAGCAGCCAAATGACAGGGGAAGGAGTGATGAAGTTCTTC. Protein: CASSQMTGEGVMKFF. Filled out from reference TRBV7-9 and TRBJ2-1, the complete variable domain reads DTGVSQNPRHKITKRGQNVTFRCDPISEHNRLYWYRQTLGQGPEFLTYFQNEAQLEKSRLLSDRFSAERPKGSFSTLEIQRTEQGDSAMYLCASSQMTGEGVMKFFGPGTRLTVL.

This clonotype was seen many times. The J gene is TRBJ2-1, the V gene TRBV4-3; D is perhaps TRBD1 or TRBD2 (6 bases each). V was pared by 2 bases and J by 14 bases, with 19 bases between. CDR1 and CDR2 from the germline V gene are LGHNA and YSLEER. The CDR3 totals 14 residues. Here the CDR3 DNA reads TGCGCCAGCAGCCAACGAGTGGGGGGCTATGGAAAGTTCTTC. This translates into CASSQRVGGYGKFF.

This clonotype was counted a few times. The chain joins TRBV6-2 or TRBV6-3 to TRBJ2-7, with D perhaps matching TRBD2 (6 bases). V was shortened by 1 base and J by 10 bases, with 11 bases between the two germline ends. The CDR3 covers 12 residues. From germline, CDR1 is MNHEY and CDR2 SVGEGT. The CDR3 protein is CASSYFPGLQYF. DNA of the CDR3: TGTGCCAGCAGTTACTTCCCGGGACTCCAGTACTTC.

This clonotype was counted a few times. CDR3 region: CASSPSGLSAFF. CDR3 in DNA: TGTGCCAGCAGCCCGTCGGGTTTGTCGGCTTTCTTT. The V and J genes are TRBV14 and TRBJ1-1; D is unresolved. There are 12 residues in the CDR3. Per the germline V gene, CDR1 is SGHDN and CDR2 is FVKESK. The V and J ends lost 4 bases and 11 bases respectively, with 14 bases between them.

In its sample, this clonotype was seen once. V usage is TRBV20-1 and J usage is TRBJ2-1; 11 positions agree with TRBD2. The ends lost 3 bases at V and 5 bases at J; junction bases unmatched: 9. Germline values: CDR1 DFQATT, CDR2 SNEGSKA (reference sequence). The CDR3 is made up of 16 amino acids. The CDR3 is CSASHPLAGGNNEQFF. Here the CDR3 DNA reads TGCAGTGCTAGCCACCCTCTAGCGGGGGGAAACAATGAGCAGTTCTTC.

The CDR3 reads CASSLAPGQRSYEQYF. CDR3 coding DNA: TGTGCCAGCAGCTTAGCTCCGGGACAGCGATCCTACGAGCAGTACTTC. The chain has TRBV7-9 and TRBJ2-7; 7 bases align to TRBD1. The J segment lost 1 base and the V segment lost 0 bases, leaving 6 bases of the junction unmatched. Germline-derived CDR1 and CDR2 are SEHNR and FQNEAQ (reference sequence). This CDR3 has 16 residues.

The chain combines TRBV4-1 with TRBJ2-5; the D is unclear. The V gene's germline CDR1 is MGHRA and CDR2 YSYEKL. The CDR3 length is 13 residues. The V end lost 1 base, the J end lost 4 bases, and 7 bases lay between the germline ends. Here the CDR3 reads CASSQVLGETQYF. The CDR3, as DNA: TGCGCCAGCAGCCAAGTGCTGGGAGAGACCCAGTACTTC.

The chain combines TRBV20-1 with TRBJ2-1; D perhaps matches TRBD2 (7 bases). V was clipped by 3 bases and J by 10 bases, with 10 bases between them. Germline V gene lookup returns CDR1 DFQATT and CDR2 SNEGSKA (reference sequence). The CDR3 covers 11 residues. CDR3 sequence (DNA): TGCAGTGCTAGGAGCGGGACAGAGCAGTTCTTC. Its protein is CSARSGTEQFF.

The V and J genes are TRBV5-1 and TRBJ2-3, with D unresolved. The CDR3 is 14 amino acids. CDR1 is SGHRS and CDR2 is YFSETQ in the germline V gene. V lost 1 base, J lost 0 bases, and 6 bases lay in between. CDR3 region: CASSLFLSTDTQYF. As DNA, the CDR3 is TGCGCCAGCAGCTTGTTTCTTAGCACAGATACGCAGTATTTT.

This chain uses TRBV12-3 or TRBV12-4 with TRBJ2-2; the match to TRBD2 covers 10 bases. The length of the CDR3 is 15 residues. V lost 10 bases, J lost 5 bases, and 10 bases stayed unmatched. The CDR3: CAKGLAGEWTGELFF. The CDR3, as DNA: TGTGCCAAAGGCCTAGCGGGAGAATGGACCGGGGAGCTGTTTTTT.

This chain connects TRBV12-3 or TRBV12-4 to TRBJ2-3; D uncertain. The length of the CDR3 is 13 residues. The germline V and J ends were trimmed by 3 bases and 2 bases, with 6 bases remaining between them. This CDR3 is CASSFGVTDTQYF. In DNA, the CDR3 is TGTGCCAGCAGTTTTGGGGTCACAGATACGCAGTATTTT.

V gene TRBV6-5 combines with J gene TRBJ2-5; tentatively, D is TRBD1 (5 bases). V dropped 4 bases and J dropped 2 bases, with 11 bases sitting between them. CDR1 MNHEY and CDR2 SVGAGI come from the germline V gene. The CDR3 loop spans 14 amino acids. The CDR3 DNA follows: TGTGCCAGCAGTTTTGGACCAGGGCAAGAGACCCAGTACTTC. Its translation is CASSFGPGQETQYF.

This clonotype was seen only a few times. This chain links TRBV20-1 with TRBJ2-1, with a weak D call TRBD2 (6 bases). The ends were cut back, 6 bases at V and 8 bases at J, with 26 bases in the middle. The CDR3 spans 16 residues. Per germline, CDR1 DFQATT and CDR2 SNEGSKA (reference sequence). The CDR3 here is CSAGKPGTGLFDEQFF. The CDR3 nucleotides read TGCAGTGCGGGGAAGCCTGGGACTGGGCTTTTTGATGAGCAGTTCTTC.

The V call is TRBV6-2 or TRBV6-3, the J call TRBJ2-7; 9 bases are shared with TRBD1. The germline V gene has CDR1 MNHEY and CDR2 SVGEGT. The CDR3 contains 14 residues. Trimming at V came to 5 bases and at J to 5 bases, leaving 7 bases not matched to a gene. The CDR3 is CASSTTGGRNEQYF. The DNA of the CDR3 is TGTGCCAGCAGTACCACAGGGGGCCGAAACGAGCAGTACTTC.

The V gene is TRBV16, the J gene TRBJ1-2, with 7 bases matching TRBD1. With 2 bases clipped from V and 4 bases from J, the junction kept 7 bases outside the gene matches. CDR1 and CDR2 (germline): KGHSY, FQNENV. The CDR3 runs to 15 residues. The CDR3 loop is CASSQGGGPFYGYTF. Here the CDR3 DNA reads TGTGCCAGCAGCCAAGGAGGGGGCCCCTTCTATGGCTACACCTTC.

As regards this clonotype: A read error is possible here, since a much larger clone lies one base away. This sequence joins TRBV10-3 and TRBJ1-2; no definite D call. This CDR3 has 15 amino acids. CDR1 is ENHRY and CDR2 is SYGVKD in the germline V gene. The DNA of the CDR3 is TGTGCCATCAGTGAGTTGGTTGGAACCAACTCTGGCTACACCTTC. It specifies CAISELVGTNSGYTF.

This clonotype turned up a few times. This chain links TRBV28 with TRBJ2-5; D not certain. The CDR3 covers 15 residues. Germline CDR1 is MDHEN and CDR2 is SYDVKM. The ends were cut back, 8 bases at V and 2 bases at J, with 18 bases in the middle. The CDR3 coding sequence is TGTGCCAGCCGCCCCTTGGGCAGGCCACAAGAGACCCAGTACTTC. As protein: CASRPLGRPQETQYF.

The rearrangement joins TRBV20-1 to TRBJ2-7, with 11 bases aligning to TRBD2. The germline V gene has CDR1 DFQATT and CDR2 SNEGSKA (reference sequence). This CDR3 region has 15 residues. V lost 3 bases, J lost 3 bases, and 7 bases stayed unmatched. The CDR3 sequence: CSASPSTSGVYEQYF. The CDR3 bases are TGCAGTGCTAGCCCATCGACTAGCGGGGTCTACGAGCAGTACTTC.

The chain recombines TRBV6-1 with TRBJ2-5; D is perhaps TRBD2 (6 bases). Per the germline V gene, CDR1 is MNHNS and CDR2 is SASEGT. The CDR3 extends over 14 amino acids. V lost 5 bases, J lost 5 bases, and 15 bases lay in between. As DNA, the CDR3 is TGTGCCAGCAGTCGGGACTCTCTCTTCGAGACCCAGTACTTC. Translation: CASSRDSLFETQYF.

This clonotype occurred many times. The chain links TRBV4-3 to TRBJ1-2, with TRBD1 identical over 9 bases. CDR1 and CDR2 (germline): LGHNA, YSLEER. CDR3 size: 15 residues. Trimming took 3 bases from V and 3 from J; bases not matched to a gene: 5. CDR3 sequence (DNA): TGCGCCAGCAGCCAGGGACAGGGTCTCCACTATGGCTACACCTTC. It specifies CASSQGQGLHYGYTF.

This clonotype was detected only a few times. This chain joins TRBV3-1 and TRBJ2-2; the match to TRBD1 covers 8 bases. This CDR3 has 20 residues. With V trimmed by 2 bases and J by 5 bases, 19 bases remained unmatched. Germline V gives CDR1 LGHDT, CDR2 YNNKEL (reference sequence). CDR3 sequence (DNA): TGTGCCAGCAGCCAAAAGTGGGCTCGACAGGGGATGGATTGGACCGGGGAGCTGTTTTTT. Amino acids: CASSQKWARQGMDWTGELFF.